This T cell receptor beta chain was recovered during a study of CD8 T cells in Susac syndrome. Study-wide points: The TCR sequencing and HLA analysis in the study involved a relatively small number of individuals, as the study acknowledged.

This clonotype was observed once. Its antigen is currently unknown. The RNA input was roughly 0.45 to 1 ug, and it was reverse transcribed with random hexamers. Each CDR3 protein gets one entry after TCRdb re-called the immunoSEQ multiplex PCR reads with MiXCR. The repertoire holds over 350,000 distinct CDR3 sequences, with approximately 89% as singletons. V lost 0 bases to trimming and J lost 4 bases; unmatched junction nucleotides: 4. CDR1 and CDR2 from the germline V gene are GTSNPN and SVGIG (reference sequence). This CDR3 contains 15 residues. The sequenced sample was CD8+ T cells from PBMCs. The V gene is TRBV30, the J gene TRBJ2-1; TRBD1 aligns across 9 bases. The sequence was collected from a human donor with multiple sclerosis. CDR3 sequence: CAWSVAGQGYNEQFF. CDR3 DNA: TGTGCCTGGAGTGTAGCGGGACAGGGATACAATGAGCAGTTCTTC.